Listed below are T cell receptor beta chains from one sample, sequenced in a study of blood T cell repertoires in COVID-19. Libraries were prepared by immunoSEQ multiplex PCR; TCRdb keeps only in-frame clonotypes and omits some of them. The table has 250,000 to 350,000 clones, around 88% seen once. The sample taken for sequencing was peripheral blood. The receptors shown here come from a woman aged 25-40 years who had recovered from COVID-19. CDR3s include the opening cysteine and the closing phenylalanine or tryptophan. The D gene is left open where the match is weak. Size values are once, few and many counts, or a class for expanded clones, and some rows have none.

V gene	J gene	D gene	clone size	CDR3 protein	CDR3 DNA
TRBV2	TRBJ2-7	.	once	CASSEAPGFYEQYF	TGTGCCAGCAGTGAAGCGCCGGGATTTTACGAGCAGTACTTC
TRBV19	TRBJ2-2	TRBD1	.	CASRFLTGGRSPNTGELFF	TGTGCCAGTAGGTTCCTTACAGGGGGACGCTCCCCGAACACCGGGGAGCTGTTTTTT
TRBV29-1	TRBJ1-4	.	.	CSVEGSSNEKLFF	TGCAGCGTGGAGGGTAGTTCTAATGAAAAACTGTTTTTT
TRBV2	TRBJ1-5	.	.	CASMEWNSNQPQHF	TGTGCCAGCATGGAGTGGAATAGCAATCAGCCCCAGCATTTT
TRBV19	TRBJ2-7	.	.	CASSIASGRSYEQYF	TGTGCCAGTAGTATAGCGTCCGGCAGGTCCTACGAGCAGTACTTC
TRBV6-6	TRBJ1-2	.	.	CASSYSANYGYTF	TGTGCCAGCAGTTACTCCGCTAACTATGGCTACACCTTC
TRBV2	TRBJ1-5	TRBD1	.	CASIATGGNQPQHF	TGTGCCAGCATCGCGACAGGGGGCAATCAGCCCCAGCATTTT
TRBV19	TRBJ1-5	.	once	CASSIDRGQSNQPQHF	TGTGCCAGTAGTATAGACCGAGGACAGAGCAATCAGCCCCAGCATTTT
TRBV5-1	TRBJ1-2	.	.	CASSLAGSHYGYTF	TGCGCCAGCAGCTTGGCAGGCAGCCACTATGGCTACACCTTC
TRBV12-3/TRBV12-4	TRBJ1-1	.	.	CASSLGAYTEAFF	TGTGCCAGCAGTTTAGGGGCATACACTGAAGCTTTCTTT
TRBV6-5	TRBJ2-7	.	.	CASNLQGWLDEQYF	TGTGCCAGCAACTTACAGGGTTGGTTGGACGAGCAGTACTTC
TRBV18	TRBJ2-1	.	.	CASSPKGERNEQFF	TGTGCCAGCTCACCAAAAGGGGAACGAAATGAGCAGTTCTTC
TRBV5-1	TRBJ1-6	TRBD1	.	CASRGTGGRSPLHF	TGCGCCAGCAGAGGGACAGGGGGCAGGTCACCCCTCCACTTT
TRBV28	TRBJ2-5	TRBD2	.	CASSTAGLAGGQETQYF	TGTGCCAGCAGTACCGCAGGGCTAGCGGGGGGTCAAGAGACCCAGTACTTC
TRBV6-5	TRBJ1-5	.	.	CASRDSYSNQPQHF	TGTGCCAGCAGGGACAGTTATAGCAATCAGCCCCAGCATTTT
TRBV7-8	TRBJ1-2	.	.	CASSPSVGGSYGYTF	TGTGCCAGCAGCCCCTCTGTAGGGGGAAGCTATGGCTACACCTTC
TRBV11-2	TRBJ1-1	.	.	CASSLVGGAEAFF	TGTGCCAGCAGCTTAGTTGGAGGGGCCGAAGCTTTCTTT
TRBV2	TRBJ2-5	TRBD2	.	CASSALAGGETQYF	TGTGCCAGCAGCGCGCTAGCGGGGGGAGAGACCCAGTACTTC
TRBV24-1	TRBJ2-5	TRBD2	.	CATLLSVIAGGPQETQYF	TGTGCCACCCTATTGAGTGTGATAGCGGGGGGGCCTCAAGAGACCCAGTACTTC
TRBV5-1	TRBJ1-1	.	.	CASSPLTAPLEAFF	TGCGCCAGCAGCCCGCTGACAGCCCCACTTGAAGCTTTCTTT
TRBV19	TRBJ2-2	.	.	CASSSAGELFF	TGTGCCAGTAGTAGCGCCGGGGAGCTGTTTTTT
TRBV4-1	TRBJ2-5	TRBD2	.	CASSQTSGGYQETQYF	TGCGCCAGCAGCCAGACTAGCGGGGGGTACCAAGAGACCCAGTACTTC
TRBV30	TRBJ1-2	.	.	CAWSLEGSAAYGYTF	TGTGCCTGGAGTTTAGAGGGTAGTGCAGCGTATGGCTACACCTTC